This TCR beta chain was identified during a study of T cells in Graves' hyperthyroidism and ophthalmopathy. This clonotype showed up many times. Its specificity is unknown. CDR1 and CDR2 from the germline V gene are DFQATT and SNEGSKA (reference sequence). With 0 bases removed from V and 14 bases from J, the gap between germline ends came to 20 bases. The CDR3 sequence is 14 residues long. Amplification of TCR beta CDR3 regions was performed using RNA transcripts as template. TCR CDR3 underwent first-round RT-PCR with the HTBI primer set. In TCRdb, the multiplex PCR reads were re-called with MiXCR into one record per CDR3 protein. The sample has roughly 330,000 distinct CDR3 sequences, 16% seen once. Findings of the study overall: In blood, most of the thyroid clonotypes expanded above 0.001 were also present.

The sequence came from a man aged 25 to 40 with Graves' hyperthyroidism. This chain connects TRBV20-1 to TRBJ2-1; D tentatively fits TRBD1 or TRBD2 (6 bases each). The sequenced sample consisted of blood. DNA of the CDR3: TGCAGTGCTAGAGATCAAGGGGGTAGGAGGGGCAAGTTCTTC. Translation gives CSARDQGGRRGKFF.